This T cell receptor beta chain was recovered during a study of monozygotic twins with inflammatory bowel disease. Study-level findings and limits: It was in IBD patients that TCRbeta diversity (inverse Simpson) was lower than in healthy co-twins.

Unfractionated whole blood yielded total RNA, and T cells were not sorted. On this clonotype itself: Its antigen is currently unknown.

Germline loops: CDR1 SEHNR, CDR2 FQNEAQ (reference sequence). There are 14 residues in the CDR3. Eight reactions per sample, run separately, yielded cDNA. TCRdb derives one entry per CDR3 protein from the 5' RACE reads, leaving out DNA. In total, the table holds roughly 300,000 distinct CDR3 sequences. The sample consisted of blood. The J gene is TRBJ1-4, the V gene TRBV7-9; TCRdb gives TRBD1 as the D gene, but with no DNA this cannot be confirmed. This clonotype was obtained from a human donor with ulcerative colitis or Crohn's disease, or a healthy co-twin of an affected twin (not recorded which). The CDR3 protein is CASSFQGGDEKLFF.